The clone carrying this T cell receptor beta chain showed up just once. There are 11 residues in the CDR3. Trimming shortened V by 8 bases and J by 3 bases, and 8 bases separated the two germline ends. Germline CDR1 WSHSY, CDR2 SAAADI. Assay used: immunoSEQ multiplex PCR; TCRdb lists only in-frame clones, some missing. The sample has about 110,000 clones, approximately 89% seen once. These data belong to a study of OX40 agonist ivuxolimab in advanced cancers. Background on the study: As their treatment, patients were administered ivuxolimab, an agonistic anti-OX40 (CD134) antibody.

The rearrangement links TRBV10-2 to TRBJ2-7, with a weak D call TRBD2 (6 bases). The sample in question was CD4+ or CD8+ T cells sorted from blood, obtained in a trial of the OX40 agonist ivuxolimab. The receptor was isolated from an adult with an advanced solid tumor such as melanoma, head and neck, liver or kidney cancer. The CDR3 is CASGTFYEQYF. The CDR3 bases are TGCGCCAGCGGGACTTTCTACGAGCAGTACTTC.